The present entry profiles one T cell receptor (beta chain) with its context. Its target is not known. This specimen belongs to a study of CXCR3-negative and CXCR3-positive naive CD8 T cells. Through 5' RACE with UMI labels, the TRB cDNA libraries were prepared. TCRdb reprocessed the 5' RACE reads and keeps a single row for each CDR3 protein, giving no DNA. Its clone listing holds around 150,000 distinct CDR3 sequences. Overall study findings and caveats: Similar TRBV-TRBJ usage was seen in naive cells (both CXCR3-negative and CXCR3-positive), but memory cells differed. Researchers report that CXCR3-positive naive cells carry more hydrophobic TRB CDR3s than CXCR3-negative naive cells.

The sequence came from a human donor in good health. Some clones in this sample may be carry-over from other donors' samples. Sequences were obtained from naive CXCR3+ CD8+ T cells from blood. Indicated subset: CD45RO-CCR7+CD27+CD95- naive CD8+ T cells expressing CXCR3 (TNR3+).

This chain's CDR3 is CASSLAPGNNEQFF. V and J are TRBV7-9 and TRBJ2-1; without DNA, the TCRdb call of TRBD1 cannot be checked. Germline V CDR1 and CDR2: SEHNR, FQNEAQ (reference sequence). The CDR3 has 14 amino acids.